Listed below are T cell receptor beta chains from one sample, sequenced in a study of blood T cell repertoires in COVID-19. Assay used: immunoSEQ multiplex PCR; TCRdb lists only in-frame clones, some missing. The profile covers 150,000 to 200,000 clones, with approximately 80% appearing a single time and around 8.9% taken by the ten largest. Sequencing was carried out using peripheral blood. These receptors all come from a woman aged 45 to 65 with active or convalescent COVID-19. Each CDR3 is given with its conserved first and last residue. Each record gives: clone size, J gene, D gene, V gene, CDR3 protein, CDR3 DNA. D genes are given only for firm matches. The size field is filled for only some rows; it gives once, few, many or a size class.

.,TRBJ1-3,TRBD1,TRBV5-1,CASSLGAGGNSGNTIYF,TGCGCCAGCAGCTTGGGGGCAGGGGGTAACTCTGGAAACACCATATATTTT
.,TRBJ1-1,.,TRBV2,CASSEREVRMNTEAFF,TGTGCCAGCAGTGAACGGGAGGTCAGGATGAACACTGAAGCTTTCTTT
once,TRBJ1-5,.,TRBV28,CASRPTPVRGNQPQHF,TGTGCCAGCAGACCAACCCCCGTAAGAGGGAATCAGCCCCAGCATTTT
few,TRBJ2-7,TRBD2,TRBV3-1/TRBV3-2,CASSHARTSGGEQYF,TGTGCCAGCAGCCACGCTCGGACTAGCGGGGGCGAGCAGTACTTC
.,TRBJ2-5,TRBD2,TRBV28,CASTFSLGLAGQETQYF,TGTGCCAGCACCTTCTCGTTGGGACTAGCAGGACAAGAGACCCAGTACTTC
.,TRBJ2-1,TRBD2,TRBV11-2,CASSSLRGGVNEQFF,TGTGCCAGCAGCTCATTGCGGGGGGGCGTCAATGAGCAGTTCTTC
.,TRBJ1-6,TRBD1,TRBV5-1,CATSNPGQASDSPLHF,TGCGCCACTTCGAATCCGGGACAGGCCTCTGATTCACCCCTCCACTTT
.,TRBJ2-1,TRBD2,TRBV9,CASSPILAGARNEQFF,TGTGCCAGCAGCCCCATCCTAGCGGGAGCCCGCAATGAGCAGTTCTTC
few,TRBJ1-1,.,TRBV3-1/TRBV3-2,CASSWGGDTEAFF,TGTGCCAGCAGCTGGGGGGGGGACACTGAAGCTTTCTTT
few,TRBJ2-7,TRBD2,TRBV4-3,CASSQGLAGGAYEQYF,TGCGCCAGCAGCCAAGGATTGGCGGGGGGCGCCTACGAGCAGTACTTC
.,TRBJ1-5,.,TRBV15,CATSSDYNQPQHF,TGTGCCACCAGCAGCGACTACAATCAGCCCCAGCATTTT
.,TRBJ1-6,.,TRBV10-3,CAISDRSSYNSPLHF,TGTGCCATCAGTGATAGGAGCTCCTATAATTCACCCCTCCACTTT
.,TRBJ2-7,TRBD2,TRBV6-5,CASNTGGGEQYF,TGTGCCAGCAATACGGGCGGGGGCGAGCAGTACTTC
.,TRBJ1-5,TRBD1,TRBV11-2,CASSLEVETGMLHSNQPQHF,TGTGCCAGCAGCTTAGAAGTAGAGACAGGGATGCTCCATAGCAATCAGCCCCAGCATTTT
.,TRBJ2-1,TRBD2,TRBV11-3,CASSGSGVYNEQFF,TGTGCCAGCAGCGGTAGCGGGGTGTACAATGAGCAGTTCTTC